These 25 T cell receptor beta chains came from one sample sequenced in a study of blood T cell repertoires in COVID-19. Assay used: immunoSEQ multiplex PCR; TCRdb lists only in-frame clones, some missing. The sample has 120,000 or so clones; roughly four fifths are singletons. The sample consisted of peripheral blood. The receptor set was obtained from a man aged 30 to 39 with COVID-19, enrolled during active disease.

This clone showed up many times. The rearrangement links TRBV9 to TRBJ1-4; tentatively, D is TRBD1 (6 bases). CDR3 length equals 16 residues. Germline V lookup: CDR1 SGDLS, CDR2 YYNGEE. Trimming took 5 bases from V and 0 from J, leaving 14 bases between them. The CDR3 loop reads CASSTGQIATNEKLFF. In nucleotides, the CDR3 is TGTGCCAGCAGTACAGGACAGATAGCAACTAATGAAAAACTGTTTTTT.

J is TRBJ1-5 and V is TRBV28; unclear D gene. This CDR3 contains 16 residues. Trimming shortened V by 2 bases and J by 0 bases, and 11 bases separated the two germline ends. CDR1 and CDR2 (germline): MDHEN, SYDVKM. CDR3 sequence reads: CASSLRQAYSNQPQHF. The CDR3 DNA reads TGTGCCAGCAGTTTAAGGCAGGCTTATAGCAATCAGCCCCAGCATTTT.

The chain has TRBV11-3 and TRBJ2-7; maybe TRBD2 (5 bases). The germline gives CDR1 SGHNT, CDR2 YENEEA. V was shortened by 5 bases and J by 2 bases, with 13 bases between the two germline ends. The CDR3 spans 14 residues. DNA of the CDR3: TGTGCCAGCAGCCTGACACCCGGGACCTACGAGCAGTACTTC. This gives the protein CASSLTPGTYEQYF.

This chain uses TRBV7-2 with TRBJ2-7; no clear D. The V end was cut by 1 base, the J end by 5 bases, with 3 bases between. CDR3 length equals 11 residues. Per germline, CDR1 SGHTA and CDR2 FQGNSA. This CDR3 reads CASSLVDEQYF. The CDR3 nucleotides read TGTGCCAGCAGCTTAGTCGACGAGCAGTACTTC.

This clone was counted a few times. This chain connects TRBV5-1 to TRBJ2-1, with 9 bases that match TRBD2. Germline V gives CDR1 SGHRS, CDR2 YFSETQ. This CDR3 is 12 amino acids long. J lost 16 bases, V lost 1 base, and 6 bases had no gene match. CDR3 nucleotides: TGCGCCAGCAGCTTGTTAGCGGGAGAGGGATTCTTC. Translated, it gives CASSLLAGEGFF.

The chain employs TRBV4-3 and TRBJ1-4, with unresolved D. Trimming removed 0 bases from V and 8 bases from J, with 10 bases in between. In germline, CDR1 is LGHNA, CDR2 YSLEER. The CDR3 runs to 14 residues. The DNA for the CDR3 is TGCGCCAGCAGCCAAGATGTTGGAGGCGAAAAACTGTTTTTT. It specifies CASSQDVGGEKLFF.

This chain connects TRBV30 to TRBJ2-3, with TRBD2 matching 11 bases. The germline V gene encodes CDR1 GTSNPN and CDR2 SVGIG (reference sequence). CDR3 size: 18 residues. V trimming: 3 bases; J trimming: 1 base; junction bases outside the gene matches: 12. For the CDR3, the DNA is TGTGCCTGGAGCCCGCTAGCGGGGGGATTAGCTCGCACAGATACGCAGTATTTT. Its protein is CAWSPLAGGLARTDTQYF. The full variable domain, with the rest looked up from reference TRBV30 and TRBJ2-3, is SQTIHQWPATLVQPVGSPLSLECTVEGTSNPNLYWYRQAAGRGLQLLFYSVGIGQISSEVPQNLSASRPQDRQFILSSKKLLLSDSGFYLCAWSPLAGGLARTDTQYFGPGTRLTVL.

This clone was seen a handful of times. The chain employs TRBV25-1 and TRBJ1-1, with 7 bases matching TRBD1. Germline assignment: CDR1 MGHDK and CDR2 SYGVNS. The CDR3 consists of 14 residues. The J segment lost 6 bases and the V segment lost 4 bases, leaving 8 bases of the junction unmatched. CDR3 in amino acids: CASSGRDSWAEAFF. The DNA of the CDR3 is TGTGCCAGCAGTGGCCGGGACAGTTGGGCTGAAGCTTTCTTT. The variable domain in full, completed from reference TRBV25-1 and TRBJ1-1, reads EADIYQTPRYLVIGTGKKITLECSQTMGHDKMYWYQQDPGMELHLIHYSYGVNSTEKGDLSSESTVSRIRTEHFPLTLESARPSHTSQYLCASSGRDSWAEAFFGQGTRLTVV.

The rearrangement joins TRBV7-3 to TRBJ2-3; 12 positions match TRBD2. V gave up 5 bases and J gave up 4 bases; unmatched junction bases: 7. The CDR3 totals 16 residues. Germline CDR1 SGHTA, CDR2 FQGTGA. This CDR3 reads CASSNRLAGDSDTQYF. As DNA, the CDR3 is TGTGCCAGCAGCAACCGACTAGCGGGGGACTCAGATACGCAGTATTTT. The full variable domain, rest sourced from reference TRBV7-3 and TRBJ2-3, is GAGVSQTPSNKVTEKGKYVELRCDPISGHTALYWYRQSLGQGPEFLIYFQGTGAADDSGLPNDRFFAVRPEGSVSTLKIQRTERGDSAVYLCASSNRLAGDSDTQYFGPGTRLTVL.

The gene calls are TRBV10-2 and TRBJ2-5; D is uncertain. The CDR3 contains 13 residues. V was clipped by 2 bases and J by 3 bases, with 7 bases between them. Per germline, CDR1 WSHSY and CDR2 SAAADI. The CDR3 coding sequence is TGCGCCAGCAGTGAGAGTAGTGAAGAGACCCAGTACTTC. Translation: CASSESSEETQYF.

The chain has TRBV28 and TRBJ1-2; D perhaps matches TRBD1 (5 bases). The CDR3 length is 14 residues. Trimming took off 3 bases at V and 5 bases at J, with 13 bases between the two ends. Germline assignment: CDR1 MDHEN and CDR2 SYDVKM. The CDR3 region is CASSLVVGGYGYTF. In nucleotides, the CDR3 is TGTGCCAGCAGTTTGGTCGTTGGGGGGTATGGCTACACCTTC.

The CDR3 is CASSPMEYGYTF. The CDR3 coding sequence is TGTGCCAGCTCACCGATGGAGTATGGCTACACCTTC. J is TRBJ1-2 and V is TRBV18; D is unresolved. The CDR3 contains 12 residues. Germline CDR1 reads KGHSH; CDR2 reads LQKENI. Trimming removed 3 bases from V and 5 bases from J, with 7 bases in between.

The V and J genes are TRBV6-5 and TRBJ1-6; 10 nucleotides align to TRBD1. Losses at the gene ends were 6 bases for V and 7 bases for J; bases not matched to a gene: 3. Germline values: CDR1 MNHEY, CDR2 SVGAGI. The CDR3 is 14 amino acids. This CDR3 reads CASRWTGGNSPLHF. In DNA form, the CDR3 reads TGTGCCAGCAGGTGGACAGGGGGAAATTCACCCCTCCACTTT.

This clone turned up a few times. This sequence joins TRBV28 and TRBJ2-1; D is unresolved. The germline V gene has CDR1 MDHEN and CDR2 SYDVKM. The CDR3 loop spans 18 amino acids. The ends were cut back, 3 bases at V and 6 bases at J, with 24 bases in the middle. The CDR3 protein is CASSFPPMERRGLNEQFF. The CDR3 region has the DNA TGTGCCAGCAGTTTTCCCCCCATGGAGCGTAGAGGTCTCAATGAGCAGTTCTTC.

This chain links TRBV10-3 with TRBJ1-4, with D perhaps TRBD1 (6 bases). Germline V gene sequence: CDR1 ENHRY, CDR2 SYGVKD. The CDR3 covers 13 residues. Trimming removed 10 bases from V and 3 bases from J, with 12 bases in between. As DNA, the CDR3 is TGTGCCAGCCAGAAGGGGGCTAATGAAAAACTGTTTTTT. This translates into CASQKGANEKLFF.

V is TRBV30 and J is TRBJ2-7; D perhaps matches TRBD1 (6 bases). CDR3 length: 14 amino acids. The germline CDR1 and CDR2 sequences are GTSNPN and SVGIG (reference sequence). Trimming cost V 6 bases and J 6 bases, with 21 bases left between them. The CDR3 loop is CACVYRASTGEQYF. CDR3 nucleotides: TGTGCCTGCGTTTACAGGGCCTCTACCGGCGAGCAGTACTTC.

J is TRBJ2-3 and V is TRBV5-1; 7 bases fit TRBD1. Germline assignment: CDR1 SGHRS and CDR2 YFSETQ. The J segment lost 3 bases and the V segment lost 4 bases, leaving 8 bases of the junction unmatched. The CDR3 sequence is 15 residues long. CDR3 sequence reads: CASSPGQSLTDTQYF. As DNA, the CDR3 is TGCGCCAGCAGCCCGGGACAGTCTTTAACAGATACGCAGTATTTT. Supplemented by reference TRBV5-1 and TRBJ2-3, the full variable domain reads KAGVTQTPRYLIKTRGQQVTLSCSPISGHRSVSWYQQTPGQGLQFLFEYFSETQRNKGNFPGRFSGRQFSNSRSEMNVSTLELGDSALYLCASSPGQSLTDTQYFGPGTRLTVL.

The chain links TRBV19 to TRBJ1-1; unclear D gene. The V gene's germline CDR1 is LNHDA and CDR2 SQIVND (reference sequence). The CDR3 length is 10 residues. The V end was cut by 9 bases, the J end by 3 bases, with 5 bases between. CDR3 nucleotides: TGTGCCAGCCGCGACACTGAAGCTTTCTTT. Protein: CASRDTEAFF.

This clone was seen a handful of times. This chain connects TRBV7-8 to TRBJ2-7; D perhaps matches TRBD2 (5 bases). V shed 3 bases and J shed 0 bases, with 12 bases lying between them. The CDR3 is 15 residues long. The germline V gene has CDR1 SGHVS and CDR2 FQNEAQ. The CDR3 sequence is CASSFSGTASYEQYF. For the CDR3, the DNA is TGTGCCAGCAGCTTTTCGGGAACGGCCTCCTACGAGCAGTACTTC.

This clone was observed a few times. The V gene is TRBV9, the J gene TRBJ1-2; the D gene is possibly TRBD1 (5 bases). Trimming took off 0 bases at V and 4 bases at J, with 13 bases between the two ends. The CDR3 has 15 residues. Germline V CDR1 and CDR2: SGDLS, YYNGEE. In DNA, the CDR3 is TGTGCCAGCAGCGTAGCTGGTGGACATCTCTATGGCTACACCTTC. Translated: CASSVAGGHLYGYTF.

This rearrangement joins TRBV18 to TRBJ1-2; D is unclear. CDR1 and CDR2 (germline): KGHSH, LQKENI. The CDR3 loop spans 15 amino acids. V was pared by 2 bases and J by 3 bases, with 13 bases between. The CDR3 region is CASSPGGGADYGYTF. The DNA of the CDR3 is TGTGCCAGCTCACCAGGAGGAGGCGCCGACTATGGCTACACCTTC.

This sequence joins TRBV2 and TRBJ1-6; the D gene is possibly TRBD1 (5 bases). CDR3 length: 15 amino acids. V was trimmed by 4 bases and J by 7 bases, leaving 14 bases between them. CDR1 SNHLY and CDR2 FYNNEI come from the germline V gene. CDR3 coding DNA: TGTGCCAGCAGTGGAACGTTCGGGGGGAATTCACCCCTCCACTTT. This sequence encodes CASSGTFGGNSPLHF.

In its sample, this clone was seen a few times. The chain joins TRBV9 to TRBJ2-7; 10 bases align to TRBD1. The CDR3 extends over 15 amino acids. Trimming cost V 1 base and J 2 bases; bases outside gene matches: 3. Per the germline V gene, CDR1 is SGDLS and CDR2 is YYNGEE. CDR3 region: CASSVLGTGAYEQYF. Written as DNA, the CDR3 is TGTGCCAGCAGCGTACTCGGGACAGGGGCCTACGAGCAGTACTTC.

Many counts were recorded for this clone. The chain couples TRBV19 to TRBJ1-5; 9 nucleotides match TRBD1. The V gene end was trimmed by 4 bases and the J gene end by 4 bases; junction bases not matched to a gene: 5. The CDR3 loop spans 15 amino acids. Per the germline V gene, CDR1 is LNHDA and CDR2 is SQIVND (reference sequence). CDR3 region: CASSREQGANQPQHF. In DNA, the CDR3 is TGTGCCAGTAGTAGAGAACAGGGGGCGAATCAGCCCCAGCATTTT.

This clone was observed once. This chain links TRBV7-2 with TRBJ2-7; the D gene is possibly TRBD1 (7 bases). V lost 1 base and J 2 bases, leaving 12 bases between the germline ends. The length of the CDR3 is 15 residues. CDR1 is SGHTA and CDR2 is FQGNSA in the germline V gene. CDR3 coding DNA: TGTGCCAGCAGCTTAGGACAGGGCGGGACCTACGAGCAGTACTTC. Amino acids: CASSLGQGGTYEQYF.